A selection of T cell receptor beta chains follows, all from one sample in a study of T cells after yellow fever vaccination. MiXCR was run by TCRdb on the 5' RACE reads, yielding one entry per CDR3 protein. The table has 250,000 to 400,000 distinct CDR3 sequences, 3.5% to 5% seen once. Sequenced material: PBMCs, taken 15 days after the yellow fever booster vaccination. Receptors originate from a man younger than 35 who received the YFV17D yellow fever vaccine. Each CDR3 is given with its conserved first and last residue. A D gene is named only where the DNA matches it firmly. Clone size is shown for a subset of rows, as once, few, many or a class of expanded clone.

v_call: TRBV12-3/TRBV12-4
j_call: TRBJ2-6
d_call: -
clone_size: many
cdr3_nt: TGTGCCAGCACATCGGCACCGGGCTTTGGGGCCAACGTCCTGACTTTC
cdr3_aa: CASTSAPGFGANVLTF

v_call: TRBV4-3
j_call: TRBJ1-1
d_call: -
clone_size: many
cdr3_nt: TGCGCCAGCAGCCAAGATAGAATGACAGACATTAACACTGAAGCTTTCTTT
cdr3_aa: CASSQDRMTDINTEAFF

v_call: TRBV5-1
j_call: TRBJ2-5
d_call: -
clone_size: -
cdr3_nt: TGCGCCAGCAGCTTGGGGCAGGAAGAGACCCAGTACTTC
cdr3_aa: CASSLGQEETQYF

v_call: TRBV7-3
j_call: TRBJ1-2
d_call: -
clone_size: many
cdr3_nt: TGTGCCAGCAGCTCCGCTTCGGGCTCCGGCTACACCTTC
cdr3_aa: CASSSASGSGYTF

v_call: TRBV7-3
j_call: TRBJ2-2
d_call: TRBD2
clone_size: few
cdr3_nt: TGTGCCAGCAGCCATGGGACTAGCGGGTACTCCGGGGAGCTGTTTTTT
cdr3_aa: CASSHGTSGYSGELFF

v_call: TRBV7-2
j_call: TRBJ1-1
d_call: -
clone_size: many
cdr3_nt: TGTGCCAGCAGTGTACAGGGTAGGGACACTGAAGCTTTCTTT
cdr3_aa: CASSVQGRDTEAFF

v_call: TRBV18
j_call: TRBJ2-5
d_call: -
clone_size: few
cdr3_nt: TGTGCCAGCTCACCACAGGGCAGGGAAGAGACCCAGTACTTC
cdr3_aa: CASSPQGREETQYF

v_call: TRBV7-2
j_call: TRBJ1-4
d_call: TRBD1
clone_size: many
cdr3_nt: TGTGCCAGCAGCTTTTTAGGGACAGGGGAGAGAAAACTGTTTTTT
cdr3_aa: CASSFLGTGERKLFF

v_call: TRBV6-6
j_call: TRBJ2-6
d_call: -
clone_size: many
cdr3_nt: TGTGCCAGCAGTTACGGGGGCTCTGGGGCCAACGTCCTGACTTTC
cdr3_aa: CASSYGGSGANVLTF

v_call: TRBV24-1
j_call: TRBJ2-2
d_call: -
clone_size: many
cdr3_nt: TGTGCCACCGGGGACGAGAACACCGGGGAGCTGTTTTTT
cdr3_aa: CATGDENTGELFF

v_call: TRBV12-3/TRBV12-4
j_call: TRBJ1-2
d_call: -
clone_size: many
cdr3_nt: TGTGCCAGCAGTTTAAGTGATTCTTATGGCTACACCTTC
cdr3_aa: CASSLSDSYGYTF

v_call: TRBV30
j_call: TRBJ1-2
d_call: -
clone_size: few
cdr3_nt: TGTGCCTGGAGTGTAGTCTATGGCTACACCTTC
cdr3_aa: CAWSVVYGYTF

v_call: TRBV7-6
j_call: TRBJ1-5
d_call: -
clone_size: -
cdr3_nt: TGTGCCAGCAGCTTAGGGGTTCCCGGTCAGCCCCAGCATTTT
cdr3_aa: CASSLGVPGQPQHF

v_call: TRBV5-1
j_call: TRBJ2-3
d_call: TRBD2
clone_size: -
cdr3_nt: TGCGCCAGCAGCCAACTAGCGGGCAGCACAGATACGCAGTATTTT
cdr3_aa: CASSQLAGSTDTQYF

v_call: TRBV29-1
j_call: TRBJ2-3
d_call: TRBD1
clone_size: -
cdr3_nt: TGCAGCGTTGAAGGGGACAGGGTTAGGGTGGTAGATACGCAGTATTTT
cdr3_aa: CSVEGDRVRVVDTQYF